This TCR beta chain was obtained from a study of T cells in Graves' hyperthyroidism and ophthalmopathy. Many counts were recorded for this clonotype. This CDR3 comprises 13 residues. Germline lookup yields CDR1 KGHSH and CDR2 LQKENI. The V gene lost 2 bases and the J gene lost 2 bases, with 6 bases spanning the gap. Using RNA transcripts as the source, TCR beta CDR3 regions were amplified. With the HTBI primer set, the TCR CDR3 went through a first round of RT-PCR. In TCRdb, the multiplex PCR reads were re-called with MiXCR into one record per CDR3 protein. The data show a few hundred thousand distinct CDR3 sequences, about 15% seen once.

The chain employs TRBV18 and TRBJ2-5; D unclear. Input material: blood. The receptor was isolated from a woman aged 25 to 39 with Graves' hyperthyroidism. The CDR3 DNA is TGTGCCAGCTCACCAAATCCGCAAGAGACCCAGTACTTC. Translation: CASSPNPQETQYF. The full variable domain, with the rest looked up from reference TRBV18 and TRBJ2-5, is NAGVMQNPRHLVRRRGQEARLRCSPMKGHSHVYWYRQLPEEGLKFMVYLQKENIIDESGMPKERFSAEFPKEGPSILRIQQVVRGDSAAYFCASSPNPQETQYFGPGTRLLVL.